These 32 T cell receptor beta chains were sequenced from one sample in a study of T cell responses to AZD1222 COVID-19 vaccine. The repertoire was sequenced with immunoSEQ multiplex PCR; TCRdb's copy has only in-frame clones and lacks some. The table lists about 94,000 clones, 85% of them singletons. The sequenced sample was peripheral blood, obtained 28 days after the second AZD1222 dose. These receptors originate from an adult who received the AZD1222 COVID-19 vaccine.

The rearrangement links TRBV11-3 to TRBJ2-3, with TRBD2 matching 8 bases. Germline lookup yields CDR1 SGHNT and CDR2 YENEEA. The CDR3 spans 13 residues. J lost 10 bases, V lost 0 bases, and 3 bases had no gene match. The chain's CDR3 is CASSLDWREAQYF. DNA of the CDR3: TGTGCCAGCAGCTTAGATTGGCGGGAGGCGCAGTATTTT.

The chain has TRBV5-1 and TRBJ1-3; D is unresolved. Trimming cost V 2 bases and J 0 bases, with 12 bases left between them. The CDR3 loop spans 16 amino acids. In germline, CDR1 is SGHRS, CDR2 YFSETQ. Here the CDR3 reads CASSFSGIGSGNTIYF. The CDR3 region has the DNA TGCGCCAGCAGCTTTAGTGGCATTGGCTCTGGAAACACCATATATTTT.

The sample holds a few counts of this clone. This chain connects TRBV5-6 to TRBJ2-5; perhaps TRBD2 as D (5 bases). The CDR3 spans 15 residues. V shed 5 bases and J shed 3 bases, with 17 bases lying between them. Germline values: CDR1 SGHDT, CDR2 YYEEEE. The CDR3 loop is CASRGIRWGEETQYF. As DNA, the CDR3 is TGTGCCAGCAGGGGGATCCGGTGGGGAGAAGAGACCCAGTACTTC.

This chain connects TRBV24-1 to TRBJ2-3; 7 bases line up with TRBD2. Per the germline V gene, CDR1 is KGHDR and CDR2 is SFDVKD. The CDR3 has 14 amino acids. Unmatched junction bases numbered 2, after V lost 3 bases and J lost 3 bases. For the CDR3, the DNA is TGTGCCACCAGTGATGGGGGGGTAACAGATACGCAGTATTTT. Translated, it gives CATSDGGVTDTQYF.

This sequence joins TRBV29-1 and TRBJ1-1; no reliable D call. The CDR3 totals 10 residues. Looked up from germline, CDR1 is SQVTM and CDR2 is ANQGSEA. The V end was cut by 8 bases, the J end by 8 bases, with 12 bases between. The CDR3 coding sequence is TGCAGCTCCACTCCCTCCGAAGCTTTCTTT. Translated: CSSTPSEAFF.

In its sample, this clone was seen once. V gene TRBV6-1 combines with J gene TRBJ1-5; D is undetermined. The CDR3 extends over 11 amino acids. Germline V gene data show CDR1 as MNHNS and CDR2 as SASEGT. Trimming stripped 3 bases from V and 8 bases from J, with 5 bases between. The CDR3 sequence: CASSENEPQHF. CDR3 DNA: TGTGCCAGCAGTGAGAATGAGCCCCAGCATTTT.

This chain connects TRBV7-2 to TRBJ1-6; D is undetermined. V was pared by 5 bases and J by 7 bases, with 18 bases between. From germline, CDR1 is SGHTA and CDR2 FQGNSA. The CDR3 loop spans 16 amino acids. The CDR3 loop is CASSPTARPGNSPLHF. The DNA of the CDR3 is TGTGCCAGCAGCCCCACCGCTAGGCCCGGCAATTCACCCCTCCACTTT.

This clone came up once. The V and J genes are TRBV5-1 and TRBJ1-2; D is ambiguous. V lost 3 bases to trimming and J lost 0 bases, with 12 bases between them. Germline V gene sequence: CDR1 SGHRS, CDR2 YFSETQ. The CDR3 loop spans 15 amino acids. Written as DNA, the CDR3 is TGCGCCAGCAGCTCCCAGAGGGTCGCTAACTATGGCTACACCTTC. Translating gives CASSSQRVANYGYTF.

The chain has TRBV19 and TRBJ2-3, with 7 positions matching TRBD1. CDR3 length: 16 residues. V shed 1 base, J shed 3 bases, and the junction held 7 bases outside the gene matches. Germline loops: CDR1 LNHDA, CDR2 SQIVND (reference sequence). Here the CDR3 reads CASSIVGVQGTDTQYF. The CDR3, as DNA: TGTGCCAGTAGTATAGTAGGAGTACAGGGGACAGATACGCAGTATTTT.

This clone was detected once. The V and J genes are TRBV28 and TRBJ2-7; 11 nucleotides line up with TRBD2. With 5 bases clipped from V and 3 bases from J, the junction kept 12 bases outside the gene matches. This CDR3 region has 17 residues. CDR1 is MDHEN and CDR2 is SYDVKM in the germline V gene. The CDR3 bases are TGTGCCAGCAGTGCCACCTTAGCGGGAGGGCCAGGCTACGAGCAGTACTTC. This encodes CASSATLAGGPGYEQYF. Full variable domain (outside the CDR3, taken from reference TRBV28 and TRBJ2-7): DVKVTQSSRYLVKRTGEKVFLECVQDMDHENMFWYRQDPGLGLRLIYFSYDVKMKEKGDIPEGYSVSREKKERFSLILESASTNQTSMYLCASSATLAGGPGYEQYFGPGTRLTVT.

The rearrangement uses TRBV10-3 and TRBJ2-7; 8 positions match TRBD1. This CDR3 region has 15 residues. The germline CDR1 and CDR2 sequences are ENHRY and SYGVKD. V was clipped by 1 base and J by 6 bases; unmatched bases: 8. For the CDR3, the DNA is TGTGCCATCAGTGAGTTCCTCGGACAGGGAGGCGAGCAGTACTTC. Protein: CAISEFLGQGGEQYF.

This chain connects TRBV4-1 to TRBJ2-1, with D possibly matching TRBD1 (5 bases). This CDR3 region has 18 residues. Germline CDR1 reads MGHRA; CDR2 reads YSYEKL. Between the trimmed V and J ends, which lost 0 bases and 2 bases, there was a span of 17 bases. The CDR3 here is CASSQDQGKIIAYNEQFF. CDR3 coding DNA: TGCGCCAGCAGCCAAGATCAGGGAAAGATAATAGCCTACAATGAGCAGTTCTTC.

In DNA form, the CDR3 reads TGCGCCAGCAGCTTGGAATCGGTAGCTTTTGAGCAGTTCTTC. It specifies CASSLESVAFEQFF. The rearrangement joins TRBV5-1 to TRBJ2-1; D remains ambiguous. This CDR3 region has 14 residues. Germline CDR1 is SGHRS and CDR2 is YFSETQ. V lost 0 bases to trimming and J lost 9 bases, with 13 bases between them.

This clone was observed once. The chain joins TRBV19 to TRBJ2-1; TRBD1 matches 8 bases. The V and J ends lost 6 bases and 8 bases, in that order; junction bases with no gene match: 12. CDR3 size: 15 residues. Per germline, CDR1 LNHDA and CDR2 SQIVND (reference sequence). Here the CDR3 reads CASRKVQGAGYEQFF. In nucleotides, the CDR3 is TGTGCCAGTAGGAAGGTCCAGGGGGCGGGATATGAGCAGTTCTTC.

V gene TRBV9 combines with J gene TRBJ2-7; D is ambiguous. V lost 0 bases, J lost 1 base, and 8 bases lay in between. Germline CDR1 reads SGDLS; CDR2 reads YYNGEE. The CDR3 is 14 residues long. Here the CDR3 reads CASSVGMGSYEQYF. The CDR3 bases are TGTGCCAGCAGCGTAGGAATGGGATCCTACGAGCAGTACTTC.

This chain uses TRBV7-9 with TRBJ1-4; D possibly corresponds to TRBD1 (5 bases). The CDR3 has 14 amino acids. The germline CDR1 and CDR2 sequences are SEHNR and FQNEAQ (reference sequence). Trimming pared 5 bases from V and 8 bases from J, leaving 15 bases between. This chain's CDR3 is CASSPTGNREKLFF. In DNA form, the CDR3 reads TGTGCCAGCAGCCCCACCGGAAACAGGGAAAAACTGTTTTTT.

This chain links TRBV19 with TRBJ1-4, with 7 positions matching TRBD1. J gave up 13 bases and V 2 bases, and 7 bases lay outside the gene matches. Per germline, CDR1 LNHDA and CDR2 SQIVND (reference sequence). There are 13 residues in the CDR3. The CDR3 spells CASSITRTGLLFF. The CDR3, as DNA: TGTGCCAGTAGTATAACAAGGACAGGTTTACTGTTTTTT.

V and J are TRBV7-2 and TRBJ2-3; no reliable D call. Germline V gene data show CDR1 as SGHTA and CDR2 as FQGNSA. There are 15 residues in the CDR3. V lost 1 base, J lost 6 bases, and 14 bases lay in between. This CDR3 reads CASSLGQLSRDTQYF. DNA for the CDR3: TGTGCCAGCAGCTTAGGCCAACTAAGTCGGGATACGCAGTATTTT.

This clone was detected a few times. V is TRBV6-5 and J is TRBJ2-2; 7 bases fit TRBD1. V lost 2 bases and J lost 2; bases outside the gene matches: 2. The CDR3 covers 15 residues. CDR1 is MNHEY, CDR2 SVGAGI, per germline. CDR3 sequence (DNA): TGTGCCAGCAGTTACGGGACAGTTAACACCGGGGAGCTGTTTTTT. This codes for CASSYGTVNTGELFF.

This clone was seen only a few times. V usage is TRBV25-1 and J usage is TRBJ1-5; TRBD1 matches at 7 bases. From germline, CDR1 is MGHDK and CDR2 SYGVNS. CDR3 length: 14 residues. Germline trimming cut 8 bases from V and 0 bases from J; bases unmatched to any gene: 4. The CDR3 nucleotides read TGTGCCAGCCGGGACAGCCTTAGCAATCAGCCCCAGCATTTT. Amino acid sequence: CASRDSLSNQPQHF.

The chain employs TRBV3-1 (or the pseudogene TRBV3-2) and TRBJ2-5; 9 nucleotides agree with TRBD2. J gave up 7 bases and V 0 bases, and 9 bases lay outside the gene matches. Germline assignment: CDR1 LGHDT and CDR2 YNNKEL (reference sequence). This CDR3 comprises 16 residues. CDR3 nucleotides: TGTGCCAGCAGCCAAGATCTAGCGGGGCTTGGCGGGACCCAGTACTTC. Protein sequence: CASSQDLAGLGGTQYF.

This clone was seen a single time. The CDR3 DNA follows: TGTGCCAGCTCACCCCAGAGAGCTAACTATGGCTACACCTTC. Amino acids: CASSPQRANYGYTF. J is TRBJ1-2 and V is TRBV18, with D hard to call. Trimming left V 3 bases short and J 0 bases short, with 8 bases between. This CDR3 is 14 amino acids long. CDR1 and CDR2 from the germline V gene are KGHSH and LQKENI.

The table lists this clone with a few counts. The rearrangement joins TRBV19 to TRBJ1-5; TRBD1 aligns across 7 bases. The CDR3 extends over 16 amino acids. Germline V gene data show CDR1 as LNHDA and CDR2 as SQIVND (reference sequence). With V trimmed by 4 bases and J by 3 bases, 9 bases remained unmatched. This CDR3 is CASSKGLGQSNQPQHF. CDR3 sequence (DNA): TGTGCCAGTAGTAAGGGCCTGGGACAGTCCAATCAGCCCCAGCATTTT.

V is TRBV19 and J is TRBJ2-1, with 9 bases aligning to TRBD2. Germline values: CDR1 LNHDA, CDR2 SQIVND (reference sequence). Germline trimming cut 6 bases from V and 5 bases from J; bases unmatched to any gene: 14. The length of the CDR3 is 17 residues. CDR3 sequence reads: CASSVGLAGGLDNEQFF. The CDR3 region has the DNA TGTGCCAGTAGCGTGGGACTAGCTGGTGGTTTGGACAATGAGCAGTTCTTC.

The chain has TRBV9 and TRBJ2-2, with 9 nucleotides matching TRBD2. Germline CDR1 and CDR2: SGDLS and YYNGEE. The CDR3 sequence is 14 residues long. The V and J ends lost 2 bases and 7 bases, in that order; junction bases with no gene match: 3. Here the CDR3 reads CASSVSGSSGELFF. DNA of the CDR3: TGTGCCAGCAGCGTTAGCGGGAGCAGCGGGGAGCTGTTTTTT. Based on the CDR3 plus reference TRBV9 and TRBJ2-2, the full variable domain is DSGVTQTPKHLITATGQRVTLRCSPRSGDLSVYWYQQSLDQGLQFLIQYYNGEERAKGNILERFSAQQFPDLHSELNLSSLELGDSALYFCASSVSGSSGELFFGEGSRLTVL.

CDR3 in DNA: TGTGCCAGCAGCCTTGACAACAGGGAGACTGAAGCTTTCTTT. Translating it yields CASSLDNRETEAFF. The rearrangement joins TRBV3-1 (or the pseudogene TRBV3-2) to TRBJ1-1, with D tentatively TRBD1 (6 bases). CDR1 and CDR2 from the germline V gene are LGHDT and YNNKEL (reference sequence). V lost 4 bases and J lost 5, with 14 bases in between. CDR3 length: 14 amino acids.

The chain is built from TRBV7-6 and TRBJ2-7; 9 bases fit TRBD1. CDR1 is SGHVS and CDR2 is FNYEAQ in the germline V gene. CDR3 length: 16 residues. V shed 1 base, J shed 3 bases, and the junction held 7 bases outside the gene matches. The CDR3 bases are TGTGCCAGCAGCTTAGGCGGGACAGGGATTGTCTACGAGCAGTACTTC. Its translation: CASSLGGTGIVYEQYF.

V usage is TRBV7-9 and J usage is TRBJ1-1; 7 nucleotides agree with TRBD1. Germline V gene lookup returns CDR1 SEHNR and CDR2 FQNEAQ (reference sequence). The junction had 13 bases not matched to a gene; V was cut back by 4 bases and J by 5 bases. This CDR3 is 16 amino acids long. The CDR3: CASSSTGEFRRTEAFF. The CDR3 region has the DNA TGTGCCAGCAGCTCAACAGGGGAGTTCCGGCGGACTGAAGCTTTCTTT.

The rearrangement joins TRBV20-1 to TRBJ2-1; D remains ambiguous. Per germline, CDR1 DFQATT and CDR2 SNEGSKA (reference sequence). The length of the CDR3 is 11 residues. Trimming shortened V by 3 bases and J by 7 bases, and 7 bases separated the two germline ends. The CDR3 coding sequence is TGCAGTGCTAGGATCATAAATGAGCAGTTCTTC. This sequence encodes CSARIINEQFF.

This chain connects TRBV24-1 to TRBJ1-2; a weak D match, TRBD1 (5 bases). Germline V gives CDR1 KGHDR, CDR2 SFDVKD. The length of the CDR3 is 15 residues. The germline V and J ends were trimmed by 3 bases and 5 bases, with 15 bases remaining between them. Here the CDR3 DNA reads TGTGCCACCAGTGATACCTCGGGACGGAGTTATGGCTACACCTTC. Translating gives CATSDTSGRSYGYTF.

V gene TRBV6-5 combines with J gene TRBJ1-2; D is perhaps TRBD1 (6 bases). CDR1 MNHEY and CDR2 SVGAGI come from the germline V gene. This CDR3 is built from 13 residues. Trimming removed 7 bases from V and 5 bases from J, with 14 bases in between. CDR3 residues: CASTTDSQYGYTF. The CDR3 coding sequence is TGTGCCAGCACCACGGACAGCCAGTATGGCTACACCTTC.

This chain joins TRBV21-1 and TRBJ2-7; the table's D call TRBD2 went unverified against the DNA. TRBV21-1 is described as a pseudogene. The CDR3 runs to 18 residues. The CDR3 is CASSKAPGGRAIVYEQYF. The CDR3 region has the DNA TGTGCCAGCAGCAAAGCTCCGGGCGGGAGGGCAATAGTGTACGAGCAGTACTTC.